Reported below is one T cell receptor (beta chain). Its antigen is unknown. The primer mix had 60 Vbeta and 13 Jbeta primers. In the original analysis: Among the unique TCR beta chains that a later analysis counted, roughly 80 million in all, around 11 million were shared. TCRdb keeps only in-frame clones here, not all; method: immunoSEQ multiplex PCR. Clonal size and the V and J genes are those of that table, whereas D and trimming came from the DNA. The profile shows 150,000 to 200,000 clones, approximately 71% of them singletons. The data were taken from a study of cytomegalovirus exposure and HLA in healthy donors. Study-level information: From donors who were HLA-typed, an early data release held 75 million to 85 million unique TCRs.

This CDR3 spans 16 amino acids. Germline CDR1 reads LGHNA; CDR2 reads YSLEER. Germline trimming cut 1 base from V and 4 bases from J; bases unmatched to any gene: 2. The study, taken as a whole, reports: Fewer than 200 TCR beta chains were listed as cytomegalovirus-associated. HLA alleles were associated with some 16,000 TCR beta sequences in a later analysis at 0.05 false discovery rate.

V is TRBV4-3 and J is TRBJ2-3; the match to TRBD2 covers 13 bases. Sequences were obtained from PBMCs. The clonotype originates from a woman aged 40 to 50 in good health and CMV-seropositive. CDR3 in amino acids: CASSQGTSGSPDTQYF. The CDR3 DNA reads TGCGCCAGCAGCCAAGGGACTAGCGGGAGTCCAGATACGCAGTATTTT.